The clone carrying this T cell receptor beta chain was seen a handful of times. Its antigen is unidentified. The data stem from a study of response to subunit inactivated influenza vaccine. Study-wide results and caveats: Authors suggested each seasonal flu vaccination may recruit only limited numbers of new T cells.

Using its own MiXCR run on the RT-PCR reads, TCRdb lists one record per CDR3 protein. The table records about 500,000 distinct CDR3 sequences, 16% of them present only once. Specimen: CD4+ T cells sorted from PBMCs, collected 23 to 25 months after vaccination. This TCR was recovered from a man aged 45 to 75 who received an inactivated influenza vaccine.

CDR3 sequence (DNA): TGTGCCAGCAGCCCTGCGACTCGCCTAGCGGGAAACGAGCAGTACTTC. As protein: CASSPATRLAGNEQYF. The chain couples TRBV7-2 to TRBJ2-7; 9 bases fit TRBD2. This CDR3 spans 16 amino acids. The V segment lost 5 bases and the J segment 5 bases; nucleotides outside the gene matches: 13. From germline, CDR1 is SGHTA and CDR2 FQGNSA.